This TCR beta chain comes out of a study of T cell repertoires in cytomegalovirus infection. Study-wide context: CMV infection plus the matching HLA type was flagged by public TCR beta signatures.

As for this clonotype: Its antigen is still unknown.

Study-level results: Carriers of CMV plus the relevant HLA were identified by cumulative public TCR beta family frequency. Ex vivo, HLA-C-restricted CMV-specific TCR beta clonotypes prevailed over the rest of the response.

TCRdb recomputed calls from the reads with MiXCR, one row per CDR3 protein. The sample carries about 600,000 distinct CDR3 sequences, 20% to 25% recorded once. CDR1 is LNHDA and CDR2 is SQIVND in the germline V gene (reference sequence). This CDR3 is 17 amino acids long. The junction had 15 bases not matched to a gene; V was cut back by 4 bases and J by 4 bases. This TCR derives from a human donor in good health (CMV status not recorded). Some clones in this sample may be carry-over from other donors' samples. The sequencing input was CD8+ T cells from PBMCs. This chain connects TRBV19 to TRBJ2-5; 7 bases line up with TRBD1. CDR3 DNA: TGTGCCAGTAGTACACCTCCGACAGGGACCGAGGCAGAGACCCAGTACTTC. This encodes CASSTPPTGTEAETQYF.